This entry features one TCR beta chain sequence. The data were taken from a study of blood T cell repertoires in COVID-19. There are 15 residues in the CDR3. Per germline, CDR1 SNHLY and CDR2 FYNNEI. Trimming removed 4 bases at V and 4 bases at J, with 16 bases between. In the original processing: Reference gene primers were amplified, and this amplification served to estimate nucleated cell counts. Clones were read by immunoSEQ multiplex PCR, and TCRdb kept only the in-frame ones, dropping some. The D gene and trimming were derived from the DNA, and the V and J assignments and clone size from that table. This sample yields 70,000 to 95,000 clones, of which 90% to 95% are seen a single time; around 4% belongs to the top ten.

Sequenced material: peripheral blood. This chain connects TRBV2 to TRBJ1-1; possible D gene TRBD1, 5 bases. This clonotype was obtained from a human donor with active COVID-19. The donor label of this sample is uncertain. The DNA of the CDR3 is TGTGCCAGCAGTGTGATTGGGGCAATGGGCACTGAAGCTTTCTTT. Protein: CASSVIGAMGTEAFF. Variable domain in full (rest from reference TRBV2 and TRBJ1-1): EPEVTQTPSHQVTQMGQEVILRCVPISNHLYFYWYRQILGQKVEFLVSFYNNEISEKSEIFDDQFSVERPDGSNFTLKIRSTKLEDSAMYFCASSVIGAMGTEAFFGQGTRLTVV.